The rows below give T cell receptor beta chains drawn from one sample of a study of shared clonotypes between healthy human individuals. Assay used: immunoSEQ multiplex PCR; TCRdb lists only in-frame clones, some missing. The sample has approximately 2.5 million clones, around nine tenths seen once. The source material was naive CD4+ T cells sorted from blood. The source of these receptors is a man aged 18 to 30 in good health. Both conserved end residues are part of each CDR3. Each record gives: clone size, V gene, D gene, J gene, CDR3 length, CDR3 DNA, CDR3 protein. D genes are given only for firm matches. The size of a clone is reported for some rows only, either as once, few or many, or as a class for expanded clones.

clone size: NA; V gene: TRBV18; D gene: TRBD2; J gene: TRBJ2-1; CDR3 length: 17; CDR3 DNA: TGTGCCAGCTCTCGAAGGATTGGTAGCGGGGGCTACAATGAGCAGTTCTTC; CDR3 protein: CASSRRIGSGGYNEQFF
clone size: NA; V gene: TRBV11-3; D gene: NA; J gene: TRBJ2-7; CDR3 length: 13; CDR3 DNA: TGTGCCAGCAGCTTAGGGGGCACCTACGAGCAGTACTTC; CDR3 protein: CASSLGGTYEQYF
clone size: NA; V gene: TRBV6-5; D gene: TRBD2; J gene: TRBJ2-1; CDR3 length: 15; CDR3 DNA: TGTGCCAGCAGTCGTGGACTAGCGGGAGTCAATGAGCAGTTCTTC; CDR3 protein: CASSRGLAGVNEQFF
clone size: few; V gene: TRBV5-1; D gene: TRBD1; J gene: TRBJ1-1; CDR3 length: 17; CDR3 DNA: TGCGCCAGCAGCTTTGGTTTCTCGGGACAGGGCTTGGGTGAAGCTTTCTTT; CDR3 protein: CASSFGFSGQGLGEAFF
clone size: NA; V gene: TRBV28; D gene: NA; J gene: TRBJ2-1; CDR3 length: 14; CDR3 DNA: TGTGCCAGCAGTTCCCCGACTAGGCCGAATGAGCAGTTCTTC; CDR3 protein: CASSSPTRPNEQFF
clone size: NA; V gene: TRBV7-2; D gene: TRBD2; J gene: TRBJ2-3; CDR3 length: 14; CDR3 DNA: TGTGCCAGCAGCCTGGGGACTAAAATGAATACGCAGTATTTT; CDR3 protein: CASSLGTKMNTQYF
clone size: NA; V gene: TRBV6-1; D gene: TRBD2; J gene: TRBJ2-3; CDR3 length: 18; CDR3 DNA: TGTGCCAGCAGTGGGTCCCCTCTAGCGGGGGGGCCTCCAGATACGCAGTATTTT; CDR3 protein: CASSGSPLAGGPPDTQYF
clone size: NA; V gene: TRBV19; D gene: NA; J gene: TRBJ1-2; CDR3 length: 13; CDR3 DNA: TGTGCCAGTACAACCGGGACTAGGTATGGCTACACCTTC; CDR3 protein: CASTTGTRYGYTF
clone size: NA; V gene: TRBV5-4; D gene: NA; J gene: TRBJ2-7; CDR3 length: 14; CDR3 DNA: TGTGCCAGCAGCTCCGGGACGGTGGGGTACGAGCAGTACTTC; CDR3 protein: CASSSGTVGYEQYF
clone size: NA; V gene: TRBV6-5; D gene: NA; J gene: TRBJ1-2; CDR3 length: 13; CDR3 DNA: TGTGCCAGCAGTTACTCGCAAGGTCGGAGCTACACCTTC; CDR3 protein: CASSYSQGRSYTF
clone size: NA; V gene: TRBV9; D gene: TRBD2; J gene: TRBJ2-1; CDR3 length: 17; CDR3 DNA: TGTGCCAGCAGCGTAGGGTCGAGCGGGGGGTCCTACAATGAGCAGTTCTTC; CDR3 protein: CASSVGSSGGSYNEQFF
clone size: NA; V gene: TRBV7-2; D gene: NA; J gene: TRBJ2-7; CDR3 length: 14; CDR3 DNA: TGTGCCAGCAGCTTAGGCAGGGAGACCTACGAGCAGTACTTC; CDR3 protein: CASSLGRETYEQYF
clone size: NA; V gene: TRBV30; D gene: NA; J gene: TRBJ2-2; CDR3 length: 13; CDR3 DNA: TGTGCCTGGAGTCGAGACTCACCCGCGGAGCTGTTTTTT; CDR3 protein: CAWSRDSPAELFF
clone size: NA; V gene: TRBV21-1; D gene: NA; J gene: TRBJ2-7; CDR3 length: 14; CDR3 DNA: TGTGCCAGCACCAGGCGGGGGAGTGCGGACGAGCAGTACTTC; CDR3 protein: CASTRRGSADEQYF
clone size: NA; V gene: TRBV5-4; D gene: TRBD2; J gene: TRBJ2-1; CDR3 length: 15; CDR3 DNA: TGTGCCAGCAGCTATAGCGGGGGGGCCGTCGGTGAGCAGTTCTTC; CDR3 protein: CASSYSGGAVGEQFF
clone size: few; V gene: TRBV7-9; D gene: NA; J gene: TRBJ1-1; CDR3 length: 13; CDR3 DNA: TGTGCCAGCAGCTTAGAGGGGAGCACTGAAGCTTTCTTT; CDR3 protein: CASSLEGSTEAFF